The present T cell receptor beta chain was sequenced within a study of cytomegalovirus exposure and HLA in healthy donors. Whole-study findings and limits: Some TCR beta chains (around 160 of them) were listed as cytomegalovirus-associated.

The ends were cut back, 0 bases at V and 0 bases at J, with 12 bases in the middle. Germline loops: CDR1 LGHNA, CDR2 YNFKEQ. The CDR3 runs 17 residues. Vbeta (60) and Jbeta (13) primers were used in the PCR. TCRdb keeps only in-frame clones here, not all; method: immunoSEQ multiplex PCR. The sample consists of around 180,000 clones, 84% of them appearing once. Points on this clone: Its target is not known.

This clonotype originated in a girl aged 2 to 10 in good health and CMV-seropositive. This chain uses TRBV4-2 with TRBJ1-5, with D possibly TRBD1 on 5 matching bases. Sequencing was carried out using PBMCs. The CDR3 DNA follows: TGTGCCAGCAGCCAAGATCATGGGGGGAGTAGCAATCAGCCCCAGCATTTT. The encoded protein is CASSQDHGGSSNQPQHF.